This entry lists 28 T cell receptor beta chains sequenced from one sample in a study of shared clonotypes between healthy human individuals (dated by TCRdb to the early 2020s). The library was generated by the immunoSEQ multiplex PCR assay. The table comes from immuneACCESS by way of TCRdb, which keeps in-frame sequences with V and J called. Part of the clones is missing from these tables; in studies checked, under half for an unresolved V gene and the rest for unknown reasons. Across this sample there are some 2.3 million clones, with over 90% seen only once. The ten largest clones add up to approximately 0.4% of the sample. The sample was naive CD4+ T cells from PBMCs. The cell subset or site label, as the study defines it: CD45RA+ positively selected. The source of these receptors is a man aged 18 to 30 in good health. Some clones in this sample may be carry-over from other donors' samples.

On this clone: In the same sample, other DNA sequences code for this CDR3. This chain joins TRBV7-8 and TRBJ2-5; D is ambiguous. Germline V CDR1 and CDR2: SGHVS, FQNEAQ. V shed 1 base and J shed 5 bases, with 5 bases lying between them. The CDR3 loop spans 12 amino acids. The CDR3 spells CASSLVGETQYF. CDR3 coding DNA: TGTGCCAGCAGCTTAGTAGGGGAGACCCAGTACTTC.

The chain combines TRBV11-2 with TRBJ2-2; 7 nucleotides align to TRBD2. Trimming cost V 1 base and J 4 bases; bases outside gene matches: 6. Per germline, CDR1 SGHAT and CDR2 FQNNGV. This CDR3 is 16 amino acids long. This chain's CDR3 is CASSLGLAEATGELFF. DNA of the CDR3: TGTGCCAGCAGCTTAGGGCTAGCGGAAGCCACCGGGGAGCTGTTTTTT.

The chain has TRBV19 and TRBJ2-7, with D possibly being TRBD1 or TRBD2 (5 bases each). Germline CDR1 is LNHDA and CDR2 is SQIVND (reference sequence). This CDR3 has 14 amino acids. The V and J ends lost 6 bases and 0 bases respectively, with 12 bases between them. CDR3 in DNA: TGTGCCAGTAGCTTAGCCGGGACCTCCTACGAGCAGTACTTC. It encodes CASSLAGTSYEQYF.

The chain carries TRBV6-1 and TRBJ2-1; 11 bases map to TRBD1. J was trimmed by 8 bases and V by 2 bases; bases with no gene match: 5. The CDR3 length is 15 residues. Germline V gene sequence: CDR1 MNHNS, CDR2 SASEGT. The CDR3 coding sequence is TGTGCCAGCAGTGAAATGGACAGGGGGCCCTATGAGCAGTTCTTC. Translation: CASSEMDRGPYEQFF.

This clone was counted a single time. CDR3 in amino acids: CASSLRTGAGELFF. In DNA, the CDR3 is TGTGCCAGCAGCTTGAGGACAGGGGCCGGGGAGCTGTTTTTT. V is TRBV5-4 and J is TRBJ2-2, with 9 nucleotides matching TRBD1. The V gene's germline CDR1 is SGHNT and CDR2 YYREEE (reference sequence). The J segment lost 6 bases and the V segment lost 1 base, leaving 1 base of the junction unmatched. The CDR3 is made up of 14 amino acids.

Remarks on this clone: The identical CDR3 is also encoded by other nucleotide sequences in the sample. The rearrangement joins TRBV20-1 to TRBJ1-2; D is unresolved. The CDR3 consists of 11 residues. Germline V gene lookup returns CDR1 DFQATT and CDR2 SNEGSKA (reference sequence). The germline V and J ends were trimmed by 1 base and 4 bases, with 4 bases remaining between them. DNA of the CDR3: TGCAGTGCTAGAGGGTCCTATGGCTACACCTTC. It specifies CSARGSYGYTF.

The J gene is TRBJ2-2, the V gene TRBV5-1; 16 bases match TRBD2. Losses at the gene ends were 3 bases for V and 5 bases for J; bases not matched to a gene: 10. Germline V gene lookup returns CDR1 SGHRS and CDR2 YFSETQ. CDR3 length: 19 amino acids. CDR3 nucleotide sequence: TGCGCCAGCAGCTGGGGACTAGCGGGAGGGCCTACGGTGACCGGGGAGCTGTTTTTT. Translation gives CASSWGLAGGPTVTGELFF.

The chain is built from TRBV28 and TRBJ1-2; no clear D gene. This CDR3 has 12 amino acids. Germline lookup yields CDR1 MDHEN and CDR2 SYDVKM. Trimming shortened V by 7 bases and J by 8 bases, and 14 bases separated the two germline ends. CDR3 nucleotides: TGTGCCAGCACCCGGGGAGGTGAAGGCTACACCTTC. Protein sequence: CASTRGGEGYTF.

V is TRBV11-1 and J is TRBJ2-7; D gene ambiguous. Germline lookup yields CDR1 SGHAT and CDR2 FQDESV (reference sequence). Trimming shortened V by 1 base and J by 6 bases, and 10 bases separated the two germline ends. CDR3 length: 13 residues. This CDR3 reads CASSLGKVAEQYF. CDR3 bases: TGTGCCAGCAGCTTAGGCAAGGTAGCCGAGCAGTACTTC.

The rearrangement uses TRBV4-1 and TRBJ2-7; 8 bases fit TRBD2. Losses at the gene ends were 4 bases for V and 5 bases for J; bases not matched to a gene: 19. CDR1 is MGHRA, CDR2 YSYEKL, per germline. The length of the CDR3 is 18 residues. The DNA for the CDR3 is TGCGCCAGCAGCCCGGGGAGGCTTGGGACTAGGTACGGCGACGAGCAGTACTTC. Protein sequence: CASSPGRLGTRYGDEQYF.

The chain joins TRBV28 to TRBJ2-7; D remains ambiguous. This CDR3 has 13 residues. Trimming took off 6 bases at V and 0 bases at J, with 9 bases between the two ends. Germline CDR1 MDHEN, CDR2 SYDVKM. This CDR3 is CASRTYSSYEQYF. The CDR3 DNA is TGTGCCAGCAGGACATACAGCTCCTACGAGCAGTACTTC.

This chain links TRBV28 with TRBJ2-2; the D gene is possibly TRBD2 (6 bases). CDR3 length equals 14 residues. Trimming pared 5 bases from V and 5 bases from J, leaving 12 bases between. Germline CDR1 reads MDHEN; CDR2 reads SYDVKM. CDR3: CASSDPGVTGELFF. The CDR3 DNA follows: TGTGCCAGCAGTGACCCGGGAGTTACCGGGGAGCTGTTTTTT.

This chain joins TRBV11-2 and TRBJ2-7; no definite D call. CDR3 length: 15 residues. Looked up from germline, CDR1 is SGHAT and CDR2 is FQNNGV. Trimming shortened V by 2 bases and J by 0 bases, and 11 bases separated the two germline ends. In DNA form, the CDR3 reads TGTGCCAGCAGCTTAATTATAGCCAGCTCCTACGAGCAGTACTTC. Protein sequence: CASSLIIASSYEQYF.

V gene TRBV27 combines with J gene TRBJ1-1; D remains ambiguous. CDR3 size: 17 residues. Looked up from germline, CDR1 is MNHEY and CDR2 is SMNVEV (reference sequence). V was trimmed by 4 bases and J by 0 bases, leaving 18 bases between them. Written as DNA, the CDR3 is TGTGCCAGCAGTTCCCCCCCTTTTGGAGGACTGAACACTGAAGCTTTCTTT. Its translation: CASSSPPFGGLNTEAFF.

This clone has a single count. This sequence joins TRBV10-2 and TRBJ2-7, with 14 bases that match TRBD2. The CDR3 is made up of 15 amino acids. The germline gives CDR1 WSHSY, CDR2 SAAADI. The V segment lost 6 bases and the J segment 3 bases; nucleotides outside the gene matches: 4. CDR3 sequence reads: CASRPGTSGGYEQYF. CDR3 coding DNA: TGCGCCAGCAGGCCGGGGACTAGCGGGGGCTACGAGCAGTACTTC.

The V and J genes are TRBV30 and TRBJ2-7; D may be TRBD2 (5 bases). In germline, CDR1 is GTSNPN, CDR2 SVGIG (reference sequence). V was clipped by 1 base and J by 7 bases, with 11 bases between them. CDR3 length: 12 residues. The CDR3: CAWSDSGMEQYF. The CDR3 coding sequence is TGTGCCTGGAGTGACTCGGGGATGGAGCAGTACTTC.

The rearrangement joins TRBV27 to TRBJ1-6; D not certain. Germline V CDR1 and CDR2: MNHEY, SMNVEV (reference sequence). V lost 6 bases and J lost 11, with 14 bases in between. This CDR3 spans 13 amino acids. For the CDR3, the DNA is TGTGCCAGCAGGGGTCAGGTAACCGCACCCCTCCACTTT. Its translation: CASRGQVTAPLHF.

CDR3 amino acids: CASSFLPMRAEAFF. CDR3 coding DNA: TGTGCCAGCAGTTTCCTTCCGATGAGGGCTGAAGCTTTCTTT. This sequence joins TRBV28 and TRBJ1-1; no clear D. The CDR3 has 14 amino acids. The germline V gene has CDR1 MDHEN and CDR2 SYDVKM. V was shortened by 3 bases and J by 6 bases, with 14 bases between the two germline ends.

The chain combines TRBV7-8 with TRBJ2-1; D possibly corresponds to TRBD1 (6 bases). With 2 bases removed from V and 4 bases from J, the gap between germline ends came to 15 bases. The germline CDR1 and CDR2 sequences are SGHVS and FQNEAQ. This CDR3 contains 16 residues. The CDR3 coding sequence is TGTGCCAGCAGCTTACTCAGGGGCAAACAATACAATGAGCAGTTCTTC. Its protein product is CASSLLRGKQYNEQFF.

The chain carries TRBV2 and TRBJ1-3; TRBD1 aligns across 10 bases. The germline V gene encodes CDR1 SNHLY and CDR2 FYNNEI. CDR3 length: 17 amino acids. V shed 5 bases and J 1 base; nucleotides not matched to a gene: 8. CDR3 nucleotides: TGTGCCAGCAGTTATTCCGGGACAGGGGTGTCTGGAAACACCATATATTTT. Translated: CASSYSGTGVSGNTIYF.

As concerns this clone: Other nucleotide sequences from this sample produce the same CDR3. The chain combines TRBV19 with TRBJ2-7, with 7 bases fitting TRBD1. V gave up 0 bases and J gave up 4 bases; unmatched junction bases: 0. This CDR3 spans 13 amino acids. CDR1 is LNHDA and CDR2 is SQIVND in the germline V gene (reference sequence). The CDR3 DNA sequence: TGTGCCAGTAGTATAGACAGGGGGTACGAGCAGTACTTC. This codes for CASSIDRGYEQYF.

The V gene is TRBV6-5, the J gene TRBJ1-5, with unresolved D. Germline V gene data show CDR1 as MNHEY and CDR2 as SVGAGI. V was cut by 2 bases and J by 0 bases, with 8 bases left in between. This CDR3 has 15 residues. The CDR3 DNA sequence: TGTGCCAGCAGTTACGGAGGAGATAGCAATCAGCCCCAGCATTTT. It translates to CASSYGGDSNQPQHF.

The rearrangement links TRBV14 to TRBJ2-5; maybe TRBD1 (5 bases). CDR1 SGHDN and CDR2 FVKESK come from the germline V gene. V was clipped by 8 bases and J by 4 bases, with 17 bases between them. CDR3 length: 14 residues. The CDR3 bases are TGTGCCAGCCGCCCGAGCAGGGTCCGAGAGACCCAGTACTTC. Protein: CASRPSRVRETQYF.

This clone showed up just a few times. The junction and the germline gene differ at one end; a read error may be behind it. J is TRBJ2-7 and V is TRBV28; D is undetermined. The CDR3 loop spans 11 amino acids. Germline V lookup: CDR1 MDHEN, CDR2 SYDVKM. This CDR3 reads CASSLRQEWAF. The DNA of the CDR3 is TGTGCCAGCAGTTTAAGGCAGGAGTGGGCCTTC.

The genes are TRBV5-1 and TRBJ2-1; unclear D gene. Germline V gene sequence: CDR1 SGHRS, CDR2 YFSETQ. The CDR3 consists of 16 residues. V was trimmed by 5 bases and J by 1 base, leaving 16 bases between them. CDR3 sequence: CASSPGSGISYNEQFF. The DNA of the CDR3 is TGCGCCAGCAGTCCCGGCTCGGGCATTTCCTACAATGAGCAGTTCTTC.

The V and J genes are TRBV7-2 and TRBJ1-2; D not resolved. V was clipped by 5 bases and J by 11 bases, with 12 bases between them. The CDR3 has 11 amino acids. Germline V gene lookup returns CDR1 SGHTA and CDR2 FQGNSA. For the CDR3, the DNA is TGTGCCAGCAGCCGCCTCTCTGGTTACACCTTC. Translated, it gives CASSRLSGYTF.

Comment on this clone: Other DNA variants within this sample encode the same CDR3. The chain links TRBV5-1 to TRBJ2-1, with D perhaps being TRBD1 or TRBD2 (5 bases each). The V gene's germline CDR1 is SGHRS and CDR2 YFSETQ. V was clipped by 4 bases and J by 0 bases, with 8 bases between them. The CDR3 is made up of 14 amino acids. CDR3 sequence (DNA): TGCGCCAGCAGCGGGACCTCCTCCTACAATGAGCAGTTCTTC. Translated, it gives CASSGTSSYNEQFF.

The V gene is TRBV18, the J gene TRBJ2-7; D might be TRBD2 (6 bases). The length of the CDR3 is 19 residues. Germline CDR1 reads KGHSH; CDR2 reads LQKENI. V was trimmed by 3 bases and J by 0 bases, leaving 24 bases between them. The CDR3 protein is CASSPGGIESYPNSYEQYF. The CDR3 coding sequence is TGTGCCAGCTCACCCGGCGGGATCGAATCCTACCCCAACTCCTACGAGCAGTACTTC.